The T cell receptor beta chain under discussion was sequenced for a study of early T cells in non-severe SARS-CoV-2 infection. Germline values: CDR1 SGHTA, CDR2 FQGTGA. With 5 bases clipped from V and 3 bases from J, the junction kept 4 bases outside the gene matches. The CDR3 extends over 15 amino acids. A single record per CDR3 protein comes from TCRdb applying MiXCR to the 5' RACE reads. The table includes some 100,000 distinct CDR3 sequences, around 15% detected once. The V and J genes are TRBV7-3 and TRBJ2-2; 9 nucleotides line up with TRBD1. The origin of this receptor is an adult who was a healthcare worker with PCR-confirmed SARS-CoV-2 infection or an uninfected control (not recorded which). The material sequenced was whole blood. CDR3 protein: CASSRRTGDTGELFF. The CDR3 DNA sequence: TGTGCCAGCAGCCGGAGGACAGGGGACACCGGGGAGCTGTTTTTT.